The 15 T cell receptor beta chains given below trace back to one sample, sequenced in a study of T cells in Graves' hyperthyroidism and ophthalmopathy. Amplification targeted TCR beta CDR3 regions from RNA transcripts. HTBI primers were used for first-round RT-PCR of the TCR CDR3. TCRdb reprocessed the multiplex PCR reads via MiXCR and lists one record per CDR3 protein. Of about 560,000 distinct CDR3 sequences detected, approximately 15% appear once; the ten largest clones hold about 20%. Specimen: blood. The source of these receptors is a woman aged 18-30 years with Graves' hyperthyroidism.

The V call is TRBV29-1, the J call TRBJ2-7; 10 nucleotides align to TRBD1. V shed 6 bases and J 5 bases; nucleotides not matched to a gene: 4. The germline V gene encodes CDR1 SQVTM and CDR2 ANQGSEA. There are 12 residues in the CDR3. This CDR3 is CSVGQGGDEQYF. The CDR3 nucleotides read TGCAGCGTCGGACAGGGGGGAGACGAGCAGTACTTC.

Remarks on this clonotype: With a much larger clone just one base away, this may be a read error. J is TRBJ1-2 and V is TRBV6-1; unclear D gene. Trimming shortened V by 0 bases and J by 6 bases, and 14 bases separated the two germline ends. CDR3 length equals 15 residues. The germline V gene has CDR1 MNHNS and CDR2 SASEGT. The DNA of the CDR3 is TGTGCCAGCAGTGAAGCTAACCGAGGAGGCCATGGCTACACCTTC. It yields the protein CASSEANRGGHGYTF.

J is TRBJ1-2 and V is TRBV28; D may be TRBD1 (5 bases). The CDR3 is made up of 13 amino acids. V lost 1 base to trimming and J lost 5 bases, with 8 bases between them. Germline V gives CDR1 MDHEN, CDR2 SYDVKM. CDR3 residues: CASSLSGRYGYTF. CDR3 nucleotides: TGTGCCAGCAGTTTATCAGGGCGTTATGGCTACACCTTC.

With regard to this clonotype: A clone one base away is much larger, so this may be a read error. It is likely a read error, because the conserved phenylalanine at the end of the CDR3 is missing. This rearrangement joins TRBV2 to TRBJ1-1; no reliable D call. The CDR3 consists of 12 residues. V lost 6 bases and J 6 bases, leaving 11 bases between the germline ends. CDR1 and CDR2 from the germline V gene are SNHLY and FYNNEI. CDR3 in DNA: TGTGCCAGCAGGGAGCCGAGTCCTGAAGCTTTCCTT. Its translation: CASREPSPEAFL.

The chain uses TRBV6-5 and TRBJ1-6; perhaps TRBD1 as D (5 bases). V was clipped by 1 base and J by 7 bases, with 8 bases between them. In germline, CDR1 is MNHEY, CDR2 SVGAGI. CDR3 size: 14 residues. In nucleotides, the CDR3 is TGTGCCAGCAGTTACTATACAGGAAATTCACCCCTCCACTTT. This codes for CASSYYTGNSPLHF.

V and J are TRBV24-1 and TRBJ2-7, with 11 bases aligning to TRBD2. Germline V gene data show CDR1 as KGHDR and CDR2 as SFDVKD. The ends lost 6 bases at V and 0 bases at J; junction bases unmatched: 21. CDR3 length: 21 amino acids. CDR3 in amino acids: CATSPYPTGTSGLPSSYEQYF. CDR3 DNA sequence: TGTGCCACCAGTCCTTACCCAACCGGGACTAGCGGACTACCGAGCTCCTACGAGCAGTACTTC.

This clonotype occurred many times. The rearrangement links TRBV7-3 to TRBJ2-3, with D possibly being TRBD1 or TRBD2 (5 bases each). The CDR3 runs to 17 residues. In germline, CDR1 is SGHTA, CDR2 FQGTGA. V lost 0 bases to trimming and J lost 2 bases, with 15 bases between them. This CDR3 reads CASSLTGTTPDTDTQYF. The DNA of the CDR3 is TGTGCCAGCAGCTTAACGGGGACCACCCCTGACACAGATACGCAGTATTTT.

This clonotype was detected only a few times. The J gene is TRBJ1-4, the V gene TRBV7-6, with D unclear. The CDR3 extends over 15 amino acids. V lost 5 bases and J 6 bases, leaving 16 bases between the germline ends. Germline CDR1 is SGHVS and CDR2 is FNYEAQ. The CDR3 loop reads CASSPAGITYEKLFF. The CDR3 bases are TGTGCCAGCAGCCCCGCGGGGATTACGTATGAAAAACTGTTTTTT.

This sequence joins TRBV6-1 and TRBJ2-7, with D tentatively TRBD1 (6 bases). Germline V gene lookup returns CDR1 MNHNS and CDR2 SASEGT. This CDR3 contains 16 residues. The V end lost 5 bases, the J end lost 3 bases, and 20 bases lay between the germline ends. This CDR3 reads CASSPGTLSRFYEQYF. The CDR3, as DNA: TGTGCCAGCAGTCCCGGGACACTCTCACGATTCTACGAGCAGTACTTC.

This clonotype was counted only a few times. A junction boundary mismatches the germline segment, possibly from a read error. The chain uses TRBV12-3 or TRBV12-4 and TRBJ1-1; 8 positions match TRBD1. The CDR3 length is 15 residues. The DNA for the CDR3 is TGTGCCAGCAGCTTGCGCAGGGGGCCTAACACTAAAGCTTTCTTT. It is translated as CASSLRRGPNTKAFF.

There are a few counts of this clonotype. CDR3 bases: TGCAGTGCTAGAGCCAGCTCCGGTGCAAGCATTAATCAGCCCCAGCATTTT. This encodes CSARASSGASINQPQHF. The genes are TRBV20-1 and TRBJ1-5; D is unresolved. The CDR3 consists of 17 residues. Trimming removed 1 base at V and 4 bases at J, with 20 bases between. Germline V gives CDR1 DFQATT, CDR2 SNEGSKA (reference sequence).

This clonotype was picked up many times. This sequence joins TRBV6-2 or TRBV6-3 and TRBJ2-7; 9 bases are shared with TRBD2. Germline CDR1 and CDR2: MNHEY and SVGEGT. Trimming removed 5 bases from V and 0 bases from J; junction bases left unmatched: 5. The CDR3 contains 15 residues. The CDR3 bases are TGTGCCAGCAGTCCGACTAGCGGATCCTCCTACGAGCAGTACTTC. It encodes CASSPTSGSSYEQYF.

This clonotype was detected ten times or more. In nucleotides, the CDR3 is TGCAGTGCGACTCAGAGGGGTAATGAAAAACTGTTTTTT. The encoded protein is CSATQRGNEKLFF. The chain links TRBV20-1 to TRBJ1-4; a weak D match, TRBD1 (5 bases). CDR3 length: 13 residues. CDR1 and CDR2 (germline): DFQATT, SNEGSKA (reference sequence). V was cut by 6 bases and J by 4 bases, with 12 bases left in between.

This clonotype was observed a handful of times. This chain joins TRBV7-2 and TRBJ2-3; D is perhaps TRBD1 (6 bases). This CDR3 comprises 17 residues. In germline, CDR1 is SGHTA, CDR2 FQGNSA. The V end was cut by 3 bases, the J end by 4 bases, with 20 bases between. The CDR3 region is CASSFLPITGYADTQYF. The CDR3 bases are TGTGCCAGCAGCTTTCTCCCCATTACAGGGTATGCAGATACGCAGTATTTT. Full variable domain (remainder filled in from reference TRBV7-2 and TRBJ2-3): GAGVSQSPSNKVTEKGKDVELRCDPISGHTALYWYRQSLGQGLEFLIYFQGNSAPDKSGLPSDRFSAERTGGSVSTLTIQRTQQEDSAVYLCASSFLPITGYADTQYFGPGTRLTVL.

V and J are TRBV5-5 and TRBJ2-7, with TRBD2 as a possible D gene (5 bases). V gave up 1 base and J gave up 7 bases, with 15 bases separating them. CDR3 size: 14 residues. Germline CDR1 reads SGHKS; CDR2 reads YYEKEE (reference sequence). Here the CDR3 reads CASSLSGLSGEQYF. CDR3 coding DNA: TGTGCCAGCAGCTTGTCGGGGTTGTCGGGGGAGCAGTACTTC. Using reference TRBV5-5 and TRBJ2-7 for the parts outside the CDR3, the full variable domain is DAGVTQSPTHLIKTRGQQVTLRCSPISGHKSVSWYQQVLGQGPQFIFQYYEKEERGRGNFPDRFSARQFPNYSSELNVNALLLGDSALYLCASSLSGLSGEQYFGPGTRLTVT.